This TCR beta chain was retrieved from a study of blood T cell repertoires in COVID-19. About the research overall: Both acute and convalescent COVID-19 samples were obtained from the United States, Italy and Spain. Sample material is recorded as cDNA or gDNA derived from T cells, B-cell-depleted T cells, or PBMCs.

The CDR3 has 13 amino acids. Trimming removed 5 bases at V and 7 bases at J, with 9 bases between. The germline gives CDR1 MNHNS, CDR2 SASEGT. How the authors handled the data: Researchers report that nucleated cell counts were estimated from reference gene primer amplification. Produced via immunoSEQ multiplex PCR; TCRdb's table is partial and in-frame only. V and J calls plus clone size are reproduced from that table; the DNA served to infer D and trimming. The sample has under 200,000 clones; about 87% are singletons. The chain has TRBV6-1 and TRBJ1-6; D unclear. This TCR was sampled from a man aged 60-69 years with acute or convalescent COVID-19. The sequenced sample consisted of peripheral blood. CDR3 amino acids: CASSLSSNSPLHF. The CDR3 nucleotides are TGTGCCAGCAGTCTATCCTCGAATTCACCCCTCCACTTT.